This record looks at one T cell receptor (beta chain) sequence and its context. These data belong to a study of early T cells in non-severe SARS-CoV-2 infection. Each CDR3 protein gets one entry after TCRdb re-called the 5' RACE reads with MiXCR. Of 40,000 to 45,000 distinct CDR3 sequences listed, roughly a tenth are singletons. Deletions cut 3 bases from V and 5 bases from J, with 18 bases between. CDR3 size: 15 residues. Germline V gene data show CDR1 as SGHKS and CDR2 as YYEKEE (reference sequence). The source material was whole blood. The source of this sequence is an adult who was a healthcare worker with PCR-confirmed SARS-CoV-2 infection or an uninfected control (not recorded which). J is TRBJ2-7 and V is TRBV5-5; maybe TRBD2 (5 bases). CDR3 in amino acids: CASSYGVKGLDEQYF. CDR3 in DNA: TGTGCCAGCAGCTACGGTGTAAAAGGACTCGACGAGCAGTACTTC.